These 20 T cell receptor beta chains came from one sample sequenced in a study of cytomegalovirus exposure and HLA in healthy donors. The primer mix had 60 Vbeta and 13 Jbeta primers. The method was immunoSEQ multiplex PCR; TCRdb's version includes in-frame clones alone and lacks a portion of them. The data contain around 110,000 clones, about four fifths of them singletons. Input material: PBMCs. The receptors here all came from a woman aged 25 to 39 in good health and CMV-seronegative.

J is TRBJ2-1 and V is TRBV7-9, with a possible D match to TRBD1 (5 bases). The CDR3 is 14 residues long. V dropped 2 bases and J dropped 8 bases, with 13 bases sitting between them. Looked up from germline, CDR1 is SEHNR and CDR2 is FQNEAQ (reference sequence). The CDR3 DNA reads as TGTGCCAGCAGCTTATCAGGGAAATGGGATGAGCAGTTCTTC. This encodes CASSLSGKWDEQFF.

This clone was counted only a few times. The rearrangement uses TRBV11-2 and TRBJ2-7, with D perhaps TRBD2 (7 bases). Trimming pared 6 bases from V and 4 bases from J, leaving 25 bases between. This CDR3 is 17 amino acids long. Germline values: CDR1 SGHAT, CDR2 FQNNGV. CDR3 protein: CASRPGERGRAWYEQYF. As DNA, the CDR3 is TGTGCCAGCAGGCCTGGGGAAAGGGGGAGGGCCTGGTACGAGCAGTACTTC.

The chain employs TRBV27 and TRBJ1-2; 9 bases match TRBD1. V lost 5 bases, J lost 0 bases, and 4 bases stayed unmatched. Germline CDR1 and CDR2: MNHEY and SMNVEV (reference sequence). The CDR3 covers 15 residues. This CDR3 is CASSRTGGANYGYTF. The CDR3 region has the DNA TGTGCCAGCAGTAGAACAGGGGGCGCTAACTATGGCTACACCTTC.

This clone was found a few times. The chain uses TRBV29-1 and TRBJ1-2; TRBD1 agrees at 7 bases. Trimming cost V 6 bases and J 5 bases; bases outside gene matches: 12. CDR3 size: 14 residues. Germline loops: CDR1 SQVTM, CDR2 ANQGSEA. The CDR3 bases are TGCAGCGTAACAGAGACAGGGACCACTTATGGCTACACCTTC. Protein product: CSVTETGTTYGYTF.

V is TRBV28 and J is TRBJ2-2, with D possibly TRBD2 on 6 matching bases. CDR1 and CDR2 (germline): MDHEN, SYDVKM. There are 14 residues in the CDR3. The ends were cut back, 4 bases at V and 2 bases at J, with 8 bases in the middle. For the CDR3, the DNA is TGTGCCAGCAGTTCAGCGGGTAACACCGGGGAGCTGTTTTTT. Residues: CASSSAGNTGELFF.

A note on this clone: The germline gene is not matched at one end of the junction; a read error may be the cause. V is TRBV7-9 and J is TRBJ2-7, with 9 nucleotides matching TRBD2. This CDR3 has 14 amino acids. Germline V gene lookup returns CDR1 SEHNR and CDR2 FQNEAQ (reference sequence). This chain's CDR3 is CSSSQAGTSNEQYF. The DNA for the CDR3 is TGTTCCAGCAGCCAAGCGGGGACTAGCAACGAGCAGTACTTC.

This chain connects TRBV19 to TRBJ1-2; the D is unclear. The CDR3 contains 16 residues. Germline loops: CDR1 LNHDA, CDR2 SQIVND (reference sequence). Deletions cut 6 bases from V and 7 bases from J, with 24 bases between. The CDR3 spells CASRSSPGPGRGGYTF. The CDR3 DNA reads TGTGCCAGTAGATCCTCCCCGGGTCCCGGAAGAGGTGGCTACACCTTC.

The rearrangement uses TRBV4-1 and TRBJ2-7; 8 bases fit TRBD2. The CDR3 is 16 amino acids. With V trimmed by 0 bases and J by 2 bases, 6 bases remained unmatched. Per germline, CDR1 MGHRA and CDR2 YSYEKL. As DNA, the CDR3 is TGCGCCAGCAGCCAAGATAGAAGCGGGGGAACCTACGAGCAGTACTTC. Its translation: CASSQDRSGGTYEQYF.

V is TRBV2 and J is TRBJ2-7; D is unresolved. Germline CDR1 reads SNHLY; CDR2 reads FYNNEI. The CDR3 length is 11 residues. The ends were cut back, 4 bases at V and 3 bases at J, with 4 bases in the middle. The chain's CDR3 is CASSAIYEQYF. In DNA, the CDR3 is TGTGCCAGCAGTGCCATCTACGAGCAGTACTTC.

About this clone itself: At one boundary the junction diverges from the germline segment, which might be a read error. V gene TRBV7-2 combines with J gene TRBJ2-1; no clear D gene. The CDR3 contains 13 residues. CDR1 and CDR2 (germline): SGHTA, FQGNSA. CDR3 region: CASSIAPSSGRFF. CDR3 coding DNA: TGTGCCAGCAGCATAGCACCTAGTTCTGGTCGGTTCTTC.

This clone has just a few counts. The chain couples TRBV11-2 to TRBJ2-7; 11 nucleotides align to TRBD1. The V and J ends lost 4 bases and 3 bases, in that order; junction bases with no gene match: 5. From germline, CDR1 is SGHAT and CDR2 FQNNGV. This CDR3 is built from 15 residues. CDR3 nucleotide sequence: TGTGCCAGCAGCTCCGGACAGGGGGCGAACTACGAGCAGTACTTC. This translates into CASSSGQGANYEQYF.

This rearrangement joins TRBV7-9 to TRBJ2-3; D ambiguous. V lost 2 bases and J 4 bases, leaving 13 bases between the germline ends. The CDR3 spans 15 residues. CDR1 and CDR2 (germline): SEHNR, FQNEAQ (reference sequence). The CDR3 here is CASSLNLRPPDTQYF. In DNA form, the CDR3 reads TGTGCCAGCAGCTTAAATTTGCGTCCCCCAGATACGCAGTATTTT.

This clone has only a few counts. The gene calls are TRBV5-4 and TRBJ2-1; D gene uncertain. There are 14 residues in the CDR3. CDR1 and CDR2 from the germline V gene are SGHNT and YYREEE (reference sequence). V was clipped by 0 bases and J by 6 bases, with 10 bases between them. This CDR3 reads CASSLESLSNEQFF. The CDR3 DNA reads as TGTGCCAGCAGCTTGGAATCTCTGAGCAATGAGCAGTTCTTC.

This clone has more than one count but fewer than ten. The chain is built from TRBV5-1 and TRBJ2-1; 8 bases match TRBD2. V trimming: 0 bases; J trimming: 8 bases; junction bases outside the gene matches: 13. The CDR3 sequence is 17 residues long. Looked up from germline, CDR1 is SGHRS and CDR2 is YFSETQ. This CDR3 is CASSLVLLSGTRDEQFF. The DNA of the CDR3 is TGCGCCAGCAGCTTGGTTCTCCTTAGCGGGACTCGAGATGAGCAGTTCTTC.

The rearrangement uses TRBV19 and TRBJ1-3, with unresolved D. The CDR3 loop spans 15 amino acids. Between the trimmed V and J ends, which lost 3 bases and 0 bases, there was a span of 9 bases. From germline, CDR1 is LNHDA and CDR2 SQIVND (reference sequence). The CDR3 DNA follows: TGTGCCAGTAGTATGGACTTTCGCTCTGGAAACACCATATATTTT. This encodes CASSMDFRSGNTIYF.

The CDR3 DNA sequence: TGTGCCAGCGAGACAGGGAAAGAGACCCAGTACTTC. Amino acid sequence: CASETGKETQYF. The gene calls are TRBV7-9 and TRBJ2-5, with 7 bases lining up with TRBD1. The CDR3 has 12 amino acids. V lost 8 bases, J lost 3 bases, and 3 bases stayed unmatched. Looked up from germline, CDR1 is SEHNR and CDR2 is FQNEAQ (reference sequence).

Regarding this clone: One junction end disagrees with the germline gene, perhaps due to a read error. J is TRBJ2-7 and V is TRBV7-9, with D maybe TRBD1 (6 bases). The germline V gene has CDR1 SEHNR and CDR2 FQNEAQ (reference sequence). The CDR3 contains 14 residues. The CDR3 protein is CSSSFDRLTYEQYF. For the CDR3, the DNA is TGTTCCAGCAGCTTTGACAGGCTTACCTACGAGCAGTACTTC.

The CDR3 is CASSVAGYLNPGNTIYF. CDR3 coding DNA: TGTGCCAGCAGCGTAGCCGGTTACCTAAACCCTGGAAACACCATATATTTT. V gene TRBV9 combines with J gene TRBJ1-3; unclear D gene. Trimming took 0 bases from V and 2 from J, leaving 15 bases between them. Per the germline V gene, CDR1 is SGDLS and CDR2 is YYNGEE. CDR3 length equals 17 residues.

The gene calls are TRBV6-1 and TRBJ1-4; the match to TRBD1 covers 11 bases. This CDR3 is built from 15 residues. CDR1 and CDR2 (germline): MNHNS, SASEGT. After removal of 7 bases from V and 8 bases from J, the junction contained 9 bases not matched to a gene. CDR3 coding DNA: TGTGCCAGCATCCGGGCGGACAGGGGGCCGGAAAAACTGTTTTTT. Protein product: CASIRADRGPEKLFF.

The genes are TRBV9 and TRBJ2-1; 10 nucleotides line up with TRBD2. Germline CDR1 SGDLS, CDR2 YYNGEE. The CDR3 is 15 residues long. The J segment lost 6 bases and the V segment lost 0 bases, leaving 3 bases of the junction unmatched. CDR3 region: CASSVVPSGSNEQFF. CDR3 nucleotide sequence: TGTGCCAGCAGCGTAGTGCCTAGCGGGAGCAATGAGCAGTTCTTC.